This TCR beta chain was sequenced for a study of blood T cell repertoires in COVID-19. Turning to the study itself: T cells, B-cell-depleted T cells, or PBMCs supplied cDNA or gDNA.

Per the authors' pipeline: Nucleated cell number was recorded as an estimate derived from reference gene primer amplification. The table came from immunoSEQ multiplex PCR; TCRdb's copy has only in-frame clones and leaves some out. V, J and clone size are those of that table, while D and trimming were read from the DNA. The sample contains tens of thousands of clones, roughly 76% of which appear only once. V shed 0 bases and J shed 4 bases, with 9 bases lying between them. Germline V CDR1 and CDR2: MNHEY, SMNVEV (reference sequence). This CDR3 has 14 amino acids. The source of this sequence is a woman of 80 years or more with active or convalescent COVID-19. The J gene is TRBJ2-5, the V gene TRBV27; D is perhaps TRBD2 (6 bases). Sequenced: peripheral blood. Written as DNA, the CDR3 is TGTGCCAGCAGTTTATCGATGGGGGGAGAGACCCAGTACTTC. Translated: CASSLSMGGETQYF.